Sequencing of this T cell receptor beta chain was carried out in a study of CD8 T cells in Susac syndrome. After extraction with the RNeasy kit, roughly 0.45 to 1 ug of the RNA was reverse transcribed using random hexamers. Multiplex immunoSEQ PCR targeted 54 Vbeta and 13 Jbeta TCR beta segments. Each CDR3 protein gets one entry after TCRdb re-called the immunoSEQ multiplex PCR reads with MiXCR. The data hold approximately 150,000 distinct CDR3 sequences, with 93% observed a single time. Details on this clonotype: A junction end diverges from the germline sequence, so it may reflect a read error.

Germline-derived CDR1 and CDR2 are SNHLY and FYNNEI. The CDR3 length is 12 residues. Sequenced sample: CD4+ T cells from PBMCs. The chain has TRBV2 and TRBJ2-7; no definite D call. This TCR came from a human donor in good health. CDR3 in amino acids: CASSEVSYKPSF. The CDR3 nucleotides are TGTGCCAGCAGTGAAGTTTCCTACAAACCCTCCTTC.